This T cell receptor beta chain came from a study of graft-versus-host responses after intestinal transplantation. Sequencing was performed with immunoSEQ multiplex PCR; in TCRdb, only in-frame clones are kept and a portion is missing. This table holds roughly 120,000 clones, 93% found once. Per germline, CDR1 SNHLY and CDR2 FYNNEI. V was trimmed by 1 base and J by 2 bases, leaving 9 bases between them. This CDR3 has 14 amino acids. Points on this clone: Its antigen is as yet unknown.

The J gene is TRBJ2-7, the V gene TRBV2; D is undetermined. Source: unstimulated CD8+ T cells sorted from spleen or lymph node cells, taken before transplant. The receptor's source is a human donor who was the organ donor for an intestinal transplant. The CDR3 loop reads CASSEESFPYEQYF. The CDR3 DNA reads TGTGCCAGCAGTGAAGAGTCTTTCCCCTACGAGCAGTACTTC.